This T cell receptor (beta chain) was captured by sequencing in a study of shared clonotypes between healthy human individuals. Every donor was a Caucasian adult from Nashville, Tennessee. CD4+ cells underwent separation, giving CD45RA+ naive and CD45RA-negative memory subsets. Whole-study findings and limits: The generation probabilities recorded for non-shared clonotypes fell below those of clonotypes shared by all four donors. Of the naive CD4 clonotypes, about 5% were shared across several donors.

Notes on this clone: Its antigen remains unidentified.

Trimming pared 3 bases from V and 4 bases from J, leaving 10 bases between. The CDR3 is 14 amino acids. Germline-derived CDR1 and CDR2 are SGHNT and YENEEA. Produced via immunoSEQ multiplex PCR; TCRdb's table is partial and in-frame only. The sample shows hundreds of thousands of clones, around two thirds of them seen only once. What was sequenced was memory CD4+ T cells sorted from blood. The subset here: CD45RA-negative fraction. The TCR comes from a woman aged 30 to 39 in good health. V is TRBV11-3 and J is TRBJ1-5; tentatively, D is TRBD1 (5 bases). CDR3 coding DNA: TGTGCCAGCAGCTTGGGGGAGGGGAATCAGCCCCAGCATTTT. This gives the protein CASSLGEGNQPQHF.